The 23 T cell receptor beta chains below come from one sample, sequenced in a study of a mutant IDH1 vaccine in newly diagnosed glioma. The time point is: week 47, end of study. Vaccinated patients received 300 ug of mutant IDH1 20-mer peptide per dose, with topical imiquimod. Which antigens these TCRs recognize remains unknown. The repertoire was sequenced with immunoSEQ multiplex PCR; TCRdb's copy has only in-frame clones and lacks some. The sample carries about 33,000 clones, 75% recorded once. The material sequenced was PBMCs, taken from a glioma patient whose treatment included an IDH1 peptide vaccine. These TCRs come from a man in his forties with glioma.

The rearrangement links TRBV9 to TRBJ2-7; 8 bases align to TRBD2. CDR1 is SGDLS, CDR2 YYNGEE, per germline. The CDR3 is made up of 16 amino acids. Trimming cost V 6 bases and J 6 bases; bases outside gene matches: 17. The CDR3 DNA sequence: TGTGCCAGCACCCCCCGGGCCGGGAGGGCCATAGCCGAGCAGTACTTC. The encoded protein is CASTPRAGRAIAEQYF.

This clone was seen a single time. CDR3 loop: CASRTNTDTQYF. As DNA, the CDR3 is TGTGCCAGCAGAACCAACACAGATACGCAGTATTTT. This rearrangement joins TRBV2 to TRBJ2-3; D remains ambiguous. This CDR3 region has 12 residues. Germline CDR1 and CDR2: SNHLY and FYNNEI. The V end was cut by 6 bases, the J end by 2 bases, with 6 bases between. Using reference TRBV2 and TRBJ2-3 for the parts outside the CDR3, the full variable domain is EPEVTQTPSHQVTQMGQEVILRCVPISNHLYFYWYRQILGQKVEFLVSFYNNEISEKSEIFDDQFSVERPDGSNFTLKIRSTKLEDSAMYFCASRTNTDTQYFGPGTRLTVL.

DNA of the CDR3: TGTGCCAGTATAGGGCAGTACTATGGCTACACCTTC. It codes for CASIGQYYGYTF. V and J are TRBV19 and TRBJ1-2; D uncertain. Germline V gene data show CDR1 as LNHDA and CDR2 as SQIVND (reference sequence). CDR3 size: 12 residues. Trimming removed 7 bases at V and 3 bases at J, with 9 bases between.

This clone was observed once. The gene calls are TRBV1 and TRBJ2-1; the D call of TRBD2 is as the table states it, not checked on the DNA. TRBV1 is tagged as a pseudogene. This CDR3 comprises 15 residues. The CDR3 DNA follows: TGCACCAGCAGCCAATCACAACCTACTACCAATGAGCAGTTCTTC. Protein product: CTSSQSQPTTNEQFF.

The chain recombines TRBV27 with TRBJ1-1, with a possible D match to TRBD1 (5 bases). There are 15 residues in the CDR3. CDR1 and CDR2 from the germline V gene are MNHEY and SMNVEV (reference sequence). V lost 6 bases and J lost 1, with 15 bases in between. The CDR3 nucleotides are TGTGCCAGCAGCCCCCCTGGAGACAGGAACACTGAAGCTTTCTTT. Translated: CASSPPGDRNTEAFF.

The chain couples TRBV6-5 to TRBJ2-2; D is ambiguous. Deletions cut 8 bases from V and 4 bases from J, with 14 bases between. This CDR3 is 14 amino acids long. CDR1 and CDR2 (germline): MNHEY, SVGAGI. The CDR3 spells CASHGIVSTGELFF. In DNA, the CDR3 is TGTGCCAGCCATGGTATAGTCTCCACCGGGGAGCTGTTTTTT.

V and J are TRBV7-2 and TRBJ2-2; D unclear. The CDR3 loop spans 13 amino acids. Trimming removed 6 bases from V and 4 bases from J, with 9 bases in between. Looked up from germline, CDR1 is SGHTA and CDR2 is FQGNSA. The CDR3 sequence is CASSPTGTGELFF. CDR3 DNA: TGTGCCAGCAGTCCCACCGGCACCGGGGAGCTGTTTTTT.

V gene TRBV28 combines with J gene TRBJ2-7; 11 bases are shared with TRBD1. Germline V gene sequence: CDR1 MDHEN, CDR2 SYDVKM. The CDR3 extends over 16 amino acids. J lost 2 bases, V lost 3 bases, and 6 bases had no gene match. CDR3 protein: CASSFLRDRGAYEQYF. CDR3 nucleotides: TGTGCCAGCAGTTTCCTCCGGGACAGGGGGGCCTACGAGCAGTACTTC.

There are a few counts of this clone. The rearrangement links TRBV19 to TRBJ1-5; D might be TRBD1 (5 bases). Trimming left V 3 bases short and J 1 base short, with 10 bases between. There are 15 residues in the CDR3. Germline-derived CDR1 and CDR2 are LNHDA and SQIVND (reference sequence). The CDR3: CASSMGRGSNQPQHF. In DNA, the CDR3 is TGTGCCAGTAGTATGGGCCGGGGCAGCAATCAGCCCCAGCATTTT.

V and J are TRBV11-2 and TRBJ2-1; 10 bases line up with TRBD2. CDR1 is SGHAT, CDR2 FQNNGV, per germline. V trimming: 3 bases; J trimming: 7 bases; junction bases outside the gene matches: 9. This CDR3 contains 16 residues. Written as DNA, the CDR3 is TGTGCCAGCAGCTTTAGTGTGGCTAGCGGGGGTAATGAGCAGTTCTTC. It specifies CASSFSVASGGNEQFF.

The chain has TRBV7-8 and TRBJ1-2; TRBD1 is a possible D gene (6 bases). Between the trimmed V and J ends, which lost 5 bases and 5 bases, there was a span of 24 bases. CDR1 and CDR2 from the germline V gene are SGHVS and FQNEAQ. The CDR3 sequence is 17 residues long. CDR3 protein: CASSPKVGGGLVYGYTF. CDR3 DNA sequence: TGTGCCAGCAGCCCGAAAGTAGGGGGGGGTTTGGTATATGGCTACACCTTC.

The chain recombines TRBV4-1 with TRBJ2-7; D is perhaps TRBD2 (7 bases). Germline CDR1 is MGHRA and CDR2 is YSYEKL. The CDR3 covers 12 residues. V gave up 4 bases and J gave up 5 bases, with 9 bases separating them. The CDR3 DNA follows: TGCGCCAGCAGCCTAGGGGGGGACGAGCAGTACTTC. Encoded protein: CASSLGGDEQYF.

This sequence joins TRBV7-2 and TRBJ2-2; D remains ambiguous. The CDR3 consists of 15 residues. With 3 bases removed from V and 0 bases from J, the gap between germline ends came to 8 bases. Germline assignment: CDR1 SGHTA and CDR2 FQGNSA. As DNA, the CDR3 is TGTGCCAGCAGCTTCACGGGTACGAACACCGGGGAGCTGTTTTTT. It encodes CASSFTGTNTGELFF.

This chain connects TRBV7-2 to TRBJ2-3; D gene ambiguous. The germline gives CDR1 SGHTA, CDR2 FQGNSA. The CDR3 contains 12 residues. V lost 5 bases, J lost 8 bases, and 11 bases lay in between. Written as DNA, the CDR3 is TGTGCCAGCAGCGCGATGTGGGGTACGCAGTATTTT. Protein sequence: CASSAMWGTQYF.

This sequence joins TRBV5-5 and TRBJ1-5; no clear D. Germline CDR1 is SGHKS and CDR2 is YYEKEE (reference sequence). Trimming removed 0 bases from V and 6 bases from J, with 7 bases in between. This CDR3 comprises 13 residues. The CDR3: CASSLEGSQPQHF. In nucleotides, the CDR3 is TGTGCCAGCAGCTTGGAGGGTTCTCAGCCCCAGCATTTT. The whole variable domain, filled in from reference TRBV5-5 and TRBJ1-5, reads DAGVTQSPTHLIKTRGQQVTLRCSPISGHKSVSWYQQVLGQGPQFIFQYYEKEERGRGNFPDRFSARQFPNYSSELNVNALLLGDSALYLCASSLEGSQPQHFGDGTRLSIL.

V and J are TRBV6-5 and TRBJ2-7; 11 positions agree with TRBD2. Germline V gives CDR1 MNHEY, CDR2 SVGAGI. The CDR3 has 14 amino acids. J lost 4 bases, V lost 6 bases, and 5 bases had no gene match. This CDR3 reads CASSQTSGTYEQYF. The DNA of the CDR3 is TGTGCCAGCAGCCAGACTAGCGGGACATACGAGCAGTACTTC.

The J gene is TRBJ1-1, the V gene TRBV6-5; D is perhaps TRBD1 (5 bases). Deletions cut 0 bases from V and 5 bases from J, with 7 bases between. Germline CDR1 and CDR2: MNHEY and SVGAGI. The CDR3 is 13 amino acids. CDR3 amino acids: CASSYSRGTEAFF. The CDR3 bases are TGTGCCAGCAGTTACTCAAGGGGTACTGAAGCTTTCTTT.

V gene TRBV5-1 combines with J gene TRBJ2-7; D ambiguous. Germline loops: CDR1 SGHRS, CDR2 YFSETQ. The CDR3 runs to 11 residues. V lost 2 bases and J 4 bases, leaving 4 bases between the germline ends. Written as DNA, the CDR3 is TGCGCCAGCAGCTTAGGGTACGAGCAGTACTTC. Translating gives CASSLGYEQYF.

This rearrangement joins TRBV11-3 to TRBJ2-1; D may be TRBD1 or TRBD2 (5 bases each). V lost 5 bases and J lost 3, with 17 bases in between. The CDR3 is made up of 16 amino acids. The germline V gene has CDR1 SGHNT and CDR2 YENEEA. CDR3 loop: CASSPPRGDNYNEQFF. CDR3 nucleotide sequence: TGTGCCAGCAGCCCTCCCCGGGGCGACAACTACAATGAGCAGTTCTTC. Using reference TRBV11-3 and TRBJ2-1 for the parts outside the CDR3, the full variable domain is EAGVVQSPRYKIIEKKQPVAFWCNPISGHNTLYWYLQNLGQGPELLIRYENEEAVDDSQLPKDRFSAERLKGVDSTLKIQPAELGDSAVYLCASSPPRGDNYNEQFFGPGTRLTVL.

The chain is built from TRBV7-2 and TRBJ2-5; D gene unclear. V dropped 3 bases and J dropped 4 bases, with 6 bases sitting between them. The CDR3 contains 12 residues. Germline V CDR1 and CDR2: SGHTA, FQGNSA. The CDR3 loop is CASSLYRETQYF. CDR3 nucleotide sequence: TGTGCCAGCAGCTTGTACCGAGAGACCCAGTACTTC.

This clone was counted between two and nine times. The J gene is TRBJ1-5, the V gene TRBV4-1; D unresolved. The CDR3 is 13 amino acids. Germline loops: CDR1 MGHRA, CDR2 YSYEKL. V shed 11 bases and J shed 2 bases, with 13 bases lying between them. This chain's CDR3 is CAVGRDGNQPQHF. The CDR3 DNA reads TGCGCCGTCGGTAGGGATGGCAATCAGCCCCAGCATTTT.

V gene TRBV10-3 combines with J gene TRBJ1-3; the D gene is possibly TRBD1 (5 bases). Trimming pared 5 bases from V and 4 bases from J, leaving 18 bases between. Germline assignment: CDR1 ENHRY and CDR2 SYGVKD. This CDR3 is 16 amino acids long. The CDR3 nucleotides read TGTGCCATCAGTCCGGGGCCCCCAACGGGGGGAAACACCATATATTTT. Protein sequence: CAISPGPPTGGNTIYF.

The rearrangement joins TRBV10-3 to TRBJ1-1, with D perhaps TRBD1 (6 bases). Trimming removed 6 bases at V and 2 bases at J, with 13 bases between. CDR3 length: 14 residues. Germline CDR1 reads ENHRY; CDR2 reads SYGVKD. The CDR3 here is CAISVQGPNTEAFF. The CDR3 nucleotides are TGTGCCATCAGCGTACAGGGACCTAACACTGAAGCTTTCTTT.